The 6 T cell receptor beta chains reported below all come from one sample, sequenced in a study of blood T cell repertoires in COVID-19. Method: immunoSEQ multiplex PCR; TCRdb's copy keeps in-frame clones and lacks some. The data hold 180,000 or so clones, with more than 75% observed a single time. The sample comprised PBMCs or T cells enriched from blood (not recorded which). All receptors derive from a human donor with acute COVID-19. The donor label of this sample is uncertain.

This clone was recorded only once. The J gene is TRBJ2-5, the V gene TRBV13, with D hard to call. V lost 4 bases to trimming and J lost 2 bases, with 5 bases between them. The CDR3 length is 12 residues. Per the germline V gene, CDR1 is PRHDT and CDR2 is FYEKMQ (reference sequence). The CDR3 bases are TGTGCCAGCAGCTCCACTCAAGAGACCCAGTACTTC. This sequence encodes CASSSTQETQYF.

For the CDR3, the DNA is TGTGCCAGCAGCGCACCAACGACAGGGGTTAGGAATGAGCAGTTCTTC. Translation: CASSAPTTGVRNEQFF. V usage is TRBV11-2 and J usage is TRBJ2-1; 8 nucleotides match TRBD1. Germline V gene sequence: CDR1 SGHAT, CDR2 FQNNGV. Trimming cost V 5 bases and J 7 bases; bases outside gene matches: 13. The CDR3 has 16 amino acids.

The chain links TRBV29-1 to TRBJ2-5, with D tentatively TRBD1 (5 bases). V shed 6 bases and J shed 0 bases, with 11 bases lying between them. Germline CDR1 reads SQVTM; CDR2 reads ANQGSEA. The CDR3 is 13 residues long. The CDR3 reads CSVHQGNQETQYF. The CDR3 nucleotides are TGCAGCGTACACCAGGGAAACCAAGAGACCCAGTACTTC. Complete variable domain (other parts from reference TRBV29-1 and TRBJ2-5): SAVISQKPSRDICQRGTSLTIQCQVDSQVTMMFWYRQQPGQSLTLIATANQGSEATYESGFVIDKFPISRPNLTFSTLTVSNMSPEDSSIYLCSVHQGNQETQYFGPGTRLLVL.

This clone was detected a few times. The J gene is TRBJ1-5, the V gene TRBV5-6; TRBD1 might be the D (5 bases). The V end lost 4 bases, the J end lost 2 bases, and 16 bases lay between the germline ends. In germline, CDR1 is SGHDT, CDR2 YYEEEE. This CDR3 is 16 amino acids long. This CDR3 reads CASSRTHGGGNQPQHF. The CDR3 DNA follows: TGTGCCAGCAGCCGCACACACGGGGGAGGCAATCAGCCCCAGCATTTT.

The chain has TRBV12-3 or TRBV12-4 and TRBJ1-5, with D perhaps TRBD1 (6 bases). This CDR3 has 13 amino acids. V lost 5 bases to trimming and J lost 2 bases, with 7 bases between them. The CDR3 coding sequence is TGTGCCAGCAGTAGACAGGGCAATCAGCCCCAGCATTTT. Amino acids: CASSRQGNQPQHF.

This clone showed up just once. The chain links TRBV2 to TRBJ2-7; D ambiguous. CDR1 SNHLY and CDR2 FYNNEI come from the germline V gene. CDR3 size: 11 residues. V lost 5 bases, J lost 3 bases, and 5 bases lay in between. In DNA form, the CDR3 reads TGTGCCAGCAGTTACAGCTACGAGCAGTACTTC. It is translated as CASSYSYEQYF.